This T cell receptor beta chain was sequenced for a study of cytomegalovirus exposure and HLA in healthy donors. With respect to this clone: Its antigen is not identified. The sample holds other DNA sequences that translate to the same CDR3.

Primers for the PCR totalled 60 Vbeta and 13 Jbeta. Sequencing used immunoSEQ multiplex PCR; TCRdb keeps in-frame clones, though not all of them. The sample contains about 130,000 clones, about 70% of which appear only once. Study findings and constraints: According to the study, roughly 160 TCR beta chains were cytomegalovirus-associated. Analysis was performed later, and it showed HLA-associated TCR beta chains to be more clonally expanded than equally common others.

The receptor's source is a woman aged 55-69 years in good health and CMV-seropositive. Sequenced material: PBMCs.

This CDR3 reads CASSPDGQAVYGYTF. Here the CDR3 DNA reads TGTGCCAGCTCACCGGACGGACAGGCCGTCTACGGCTACACCTTC. The chain recombines TRBV18 with TRBJ1-2; TRBD1 aligns across 7 bases. This CDR3 spans 15 amino acids. V trimming: 3 bases; J trimming: 8 bases; junction bases outside the gene matches: 12. Germline V lookup: CDR1 KGHSH, CDR2 LQKENI.